A selection of T cell receptor beta chains follows, all from one sample in a study of cytomegalovirus exposure and HLA in healthy donors. The protocol was immunoSEQ multiplex PCR, while the TCRdb copy is restricted to in-frame clones and leaves out a portion. Seen here are 180,000 or so clones, roughly 86% observed once, and the top ten hold more than 5.5%. The sample taken for sequencing was PBMCs. These receptors were obtained from a man aged 30-40 years in good health and CMV-seropositive. Both conserved end residues are part of each CDR3. D genes are given only for firm matches. Clone size appears in some rows only: once, few, many, or a class for an expanded clone.

TRBV9	TRBD1	-	TRBJ2-7	TGTGCCAGCAGCGTAGCCCCCACAGGGGGGTCCTACGAGCAGTACTTC	CASSVAPTGGSYEQYF
TRBV19	TRBD1	-	TRBJ1-4	TGTGCCAGTCCTAGGCCAGGGGGCGGTGAAAAACTGTTTTTT	CASPRPGGGEKLFF
TRBV2	-	few	TRBJ2-3	TGTGCCAGCAGAGTGGTGGGCACAGATACGCAGTATTTT	CASRVVGTDTQYF
TRBV5-1	TRBD1	-	TRBJ1-2	TGCGCCAGCAGCTTGGACAGGGGCGGCTATGGCTACACCTTC	CASSLDRGGYGYTF
TRBV29-1	TRBD1	-	TRBJ2-2	TGCAGCGTTGAATGGTGGGACAGGGGCCGGAACACCGGGGAGCTGTTTTTT	CSVEWWDRGRNTGELFF
TRBV19	-	few	TRBJ1-4	TGTGCCAGCCAGGACCTTCGCGGGGAAAAACTGTTTTTT	CASQDLRGEKLFF
TRBV11-2	TRBD2	-	TRBJ2-5	TGTGCCAGCAGCTTCAGGACTAGCGGGGGAGAGACCCAGTACTTC	CASSFRTSGGETQYF
TRBV9	-	once	TRBJ1-1	TGTGCCAGCAGCGTAGGAGGGAGCACTGAAGCTTTCTTT	CASSVGGSTEAFF
TRBV9	-	-	TRBJ2-7	TGTGCCAGCAGCTCCGGCGGTTACTCCTACGAGCAGTACTTC	CASSSGGYSYEQYF
TRBV11-2	TRBD2	-	TRBJ2-1	TGTGCCAGCAGCGTCATACTAGCGGGGGCGGGCAATGAGCAGTTCTTC	CASSVILAGAGNEQFF
TRBV4-1	TRBD2	-	TRBJ2-5	TGCGCCAGCAGACGGTATATAGCGGGAGGGAGAGAGACCCAGTACTTC	CASRRYIAGGRETQYF
TRBV7-9	-	-	TRBJ1-2	TGTGCCAGCAGCTACCCTGGGCCAGGGGATGGCTACACCTTC	CASSYPGPGDGYTF
TRBV5-1	TRBD1	-	TRBJ2-7	TGCGCCAGCAAGGGCTCAGGGTCCGGGACAGGCAACTACGAGCAGTACTTC	CASKGSGSGTGNYEQYF
TRBV7-9	-	-	TRBJ1-5	TGTGCCAGCAGCTTAGGGTACAGGGCGGCAAGCAATCAGCCCCAGCATTTT	CASSLGYRAASNQPQHF
TRBV5-6	TRBD2	-	TRBJ2-7	TGTGCCAGCAGCCCCGCGGGGACTAGCGGGATCGAGCAGTACTTC	CASSPAGTSGIEQYF
TRBV25-1	-	-	TRBJ2-5	TGTGCCAGCAGTGAATTGACGGGATCAGGGGCGTTCCAAGAGACCCAGTACTTC	CASSELTGSGAFQETQYF
TRBV7-9	TRBD2	-	TRBJ2-1	TGTGCCAGCAGCTGGAATAGCGGGGCCTCCTACAATGAGCAGTTCTTC	CASSWNSGASYNEQFF
TRBV5-4	-	-	TRBJ2-1	TGTGCCAGCAGCTTACCAGGGGCCAATGAGCAGTTCTTC	CASSLPGANEQFF
TRBV27	TRBD2	once	TRBJ2-7	TGTGCCACCAAACGGGGGGATCGGAGCTACGAGCAGTACTTC	CATKRGDRSYEQYF
TRBV6-5	-	-	TRBJ1-5	TGTGCCAGCAGTTACTCAGGGGGAGCAGAGCCCCAGCATTTT	CASSYSGGAEPQHF
TRBV11-2	-	-	TRBJ2-1	TGTGCCAGCAGCTTAGAAGGGCCAGGAAGTCAGTTCTTC	CASSLEGPGSQFF
TRBV7-3	TRBD1	-	TRBJ2-5	TGTGCCAGCAGCCCGCGGACAGGGGATGGGGAGACCCAGTACTTC	CASSPRTGDGETQYF
TRBV5-4	-	-	TRBJ2-3	TGTGCCAGCAGCTTGAGAGGGTTCGGCGCAGATACGCAGTATTTT	CASSLRGFGADTQYF
TRBV7-6	TRBD2	-	TRBJ2-3	TGTGCCAGCAGCTCACCGACTAGCGGGGGGGGTACAGATACGCAGTATTTT	CASSSPTSGGGTDTQYF
TRBV11-2	-	-	TRBJ2-1	TGTGCCAGCAGCTTAGCCCTGGGTGGGTTATACAATGAGCAGTTCTTC	CASSLALGGLYNEQFF
TRBV9	TRBD2	-	TRBJ2-7	TGTGCCAGCAGCGTAGCGGGCGGGGGGAACATCTACGAGCAGTACTTC	CASSVAGGGNIYEQYF
TRBV7-2	-	-	TRBJ2-7	TGTGCCAGCAGCCTGACTAGCGAGCAGTACTTC	CASSLTSEQYF
TRBV11-2	TRBD1	once	TRBJ1-3	TGTGCCAGCAGCTTATCTGGGACAGCATACCCCTCTGGAAACACCATATATTTT	CASSLSGTAYPSGNTIYF
TRBV11-3	TRBD1	-	TRBJ2-2	TGTGCCAGCAGCTTAGGTGGACAGGGTCGAAACGGGGAGCTGTTTTTT	CASSLGGQGRNGELFF
TRBV30	-	-	TRBJ1-3	TGTGCCTGGAGTGGAGGCAGGGGAAACACCATATATTTT	CAWSGGRGNTIYF
TRBV2	-	-	TRBJ2-2	TGTGCCAGCAGTGAAGGTTCAGGGTTGGCCGGGGAGCTGTTTTTT	CASSEGSGLAGELFF
TRBV19	TRBD1	-	TRBJ1-4	TGTGCCAGTAGTATAGGGGGGACAGCGGCCAATGAAAAACTGTTTTTT	CASSIGGTAANEKLFF
TRBV5-4	-	few	TRBJ1-5	TGTGCCAGCAGCTTTGGATTAAATCAGCCCCAGCATTTT	CASSFGLNQPQHF
TRBV18	-	-	TRBJ2-7	TGTGCCAGCACCTCGGGACCCGAGCAGTACTTC	CASTSGPEQYF
TRBV7-6	-	-	TRBJ2-2	TGTGCCAGCAGCTTAGCGACAGGTCCCGTTTTCACCGGGGAGCTGTTTTTT	CASSLATGPVFTGELFF
TRBV4-1	-	-	TRBJ1-3	TGCGCCAGCAGCCAAGAGGAAAGGTTATCTGGAAACACCATATATTTT	CASSQEERLSGNTIYF
TRBV27	TRBD1	-	TRBJ2-5	TGTGCCAGCAGGCAAACGTGGGACAGATTTATGGTTGAGACCCAGTACTTC	CASRQTWDRFMVETQYF
TRBV6-5	TRBD1	-	TRBJ2-7	TGTGCCAGCACCCGGGACAGGGGGTACGAGCAGTACTTC	CASTRDRGYEQYF
TRBV27	-	-	TRBJ2-3	TGTGCCAGCAGTCCAACCGGGGGTTTTTTGGAGTATTTT	CASSPTGGFLEYF
TRBV7-2	-	few	TRBJ1-1	TGTGCCAGTATCCGAGCCCTGAACACTGAAGCTTTCTTT	CASIRALNTEAFF
TRBV9	-	-	TRBJ2-6	TGTGCCAGCAGCGCTGTTTTGGCAGGGGCCAACGTCCTGACTTTC	CASSAVLAGANVLTF